A selection of T cell receptor beta chains follows, all from one sample in a study of CD8 T cells in ankylosing spondylitis. A single record per CDR3 protein comes from TCRdb applying MiXCR to the 5' RACE reads. This repertoire shows about 450,000 distinct CDR3 sequences, more than 25% found once; its top ten account for 0.75% to 0.9%. The specimen was blood, either unsorted or a sorted T cell fraction (not recorded which). The receptors originated from a male donor with ankylosing spondylitis. Both conserved end residues are part of each CDR3. The D gene is left open where the match is weak. Not all rows give a size; the values are once, few, many and, for expanded clones, a class.

size	V	D	J	DNA	CDR3
NA	TRBV5-1	TRBD1	TRBJ1-4	TGCGCCAGCGGAGTCGGGACAGGACCTGAAAAACTGTTTTTT	CASGVGTGPEKLFF
NA	TRBV21-1	NA	TRBJ2-1	TGTGCCAGCAGTCCAGCGGGAGTCTCGGACAATGAGCAGTTCTTC	CASSPAGVSDNEQFF
few	TRBV5-1	NA	TRBJ2-7	TGCGCCAGCAGCTCCCCAGGGACGTACGAGCAGTACTTC	CASSSPGTYEQYF
NA	TRBV7-9	NA	TRBJ1-1	TGTGCCAGCACCTACAGTAGGACTGAAGCTTTCTTT	CASTYSRTEAFF
NA	TRBV7-9	NA	TRBJ2-1	TGTGCCAACGGACAGCCCTACAATGAGCAGTTCTTC	CANGQPYNEQFF
few	TRBV2	TRBD2	TRBJ2-1	TGTGCCAGCATTTCTCGCGGGACTAGCGGGAGTAGAGGACACTACAATGAGCAGTTCTTC	CASISRGTSGSRGHYNEQFF
NA	TRBV20-1	NA	TRBJ1-1	TGCAGTGCGAGGTTTTCGAGAGACACTGAAGCTTTCTTT	CSARFSRDTEAFF
NA	TRBV2	TRBD2	TRBJ2-1	TGTGCCAGTACACGTAGCGGGAGGGCCGACAATGAGCAGTTCTTC	CASTRSGRADNEQFF
NA	TRBV20-1	TRBD1	TRBJ2-1	TGCAGTGCTTCCCACAGGGGCGCCGGCTACAATGAGCAGTTCTTC	CSASHRGAGYNEQFF
NA	TRBV12-3/TRBV12-4	NA	TRBJ1-4	TGTGCCAGCAGAACTACAACGGGGGCGACTAATGAAAAACTGTTTTTT	CASRTTTGATNEKLFF
NA	TRBV12-3/TRBV12-4	NA	TRBJ2-3	TGTGCCAGCAGTCCGGGAGTGAGGACGGACCTCCGACGAGATACGCAGTATTTT	CASSPGVRTDLRRDTQYF
few	TRBV28	NA	TRBJ1-1	TGTGCCAGCAGTGGGCGGACGGTGAACACTGAAGCTTTCTTT	CASSGRTVNTEAFF
few	TRBV3-1	TRBD2	TRBJ2-7	TGTGCCAGCAGCCAAGGCCCCCTAGCGGCCTACGAGCAGTACTTC	CASSQGPLAAYEQYF
NA	TRBV18	TRBD1	TRBJ2-3	TGTGCCAGCTCACCACCCCCCAGGGGGACAGATACGCAGTATTTT	CASSPPPRGTDTQYF
NA	TRBV29-1	NA	TRBJ1-4	TGCAGCGTGGGAGTTAATGAAAAACTGTTTTTT	CSVGVNEKLFF
many	TRBV11-2	NA	TRBJ2-1	TGTGCCAGCATGCCCGTGAGGGGAGACTACAATGAGCAGTTCTTC	CASMPVRGDYNEQFF
few	TRBV12-3/TRBV12-4	TRBD1	TRBJ1-5	TGTGCCAGCAGTTCCGGACAGGGGGGACGCTATAGCAATCAGCCCCAGCATTTT	CASSSGQGGRYSNQPQHF
few	TRBV29-1	NA	TRBJ1-2	TGCAGCGTCGCATATGGAGGGGACTATGGCTACACCTTC	CSVAYGGDYGYTF
few	TRBV5-1	TRBD1	TRBJ2-5	TGCGCCAGCAGCGAGTACAGGGGAGAGACCCAGTACTTC	CASSEYRGETQYF
few	TRBV20-1	TRBD2	TRBJ2-1	TGCAGTGCCTTCCGGGGACTAGCGGCTGAGCAGTTCTTC	CSAFRGLAAEQFF
few	TRBV20-1	NA	TRBJ2-3	TGCAGTGCTCTAGAGGGCCCAGATACGCAGTATTTT	CSALEGPDTQYF
few	TRBV3-1	NA	TRBJ2-7	TGTGCCAGCAGCCACCTTGGCCTCTCCTACGAGCAGTACTTC	CASSHLGLSYEQYF
many	TRBV7-2	NA	TRBJ2-1	TGTGCCAGCAGCTTAGTGGGTGGGGTTAATGAGCAGTTCTTC	CASSLVGGVNEQFF
few	TRBV7-9	NA	TRBJ2-4	TGTGCCAGCAGCAAACCGGACCCCTGGAGAACCAAAAACATTCAGTACTTC	CASSKPDPWRTKNIQYF
few	TRBV11-3	NA	TRBJ2-2	TGTGCCAGCAGGAACCACGGGGGAATAAACACCGGGGAGCTGTTTTTT	CASRNHGGINTGELFF
few	TRBV10-2	NA	TRBJ2-5	TGCGCCAGCAGTGAGTCCCCCGGTGGGACCCAGTACTTC	CASSESPGGTQYF
few	TRBV3-1	TRBD2	TRBJ2-1	TGTGCCAGCAAACAAGCGGGAGGCAGATTCAATGAGCAGTTCTTC	CASKQAGGRFNEQFF
few	TRBV7-7	NA	TRBJ2-1	TGTGCCAGCAGCTTATTCCTAGCGAATGAGCAGTTCTTC	CASSLFLANEQFF
few	TRBV12-3/TRBV12-4	TRBD1	TRBJ2-3	TGTGCCAGCAGTTTTGAGGGAGACAGGGGCCGACGCCCCGGGATGCAGTATTTT	CASSFEGDRGRRPGMQYF
NA	TRBV3-1	TRBD2	TRBJ2-1	TGTGCCAGCGGCACACTAGCGTCTTACAATGAGCAGTTCTTC	CASGTLASYNEQFF
NA	TRBV20-1	NA	TRBJ1-2	TGCAGTGTCCCCAACGCGGGGGCCTATGGCTACACCTTC	CSVPNAGAYGYTF
NA	TRBV7-2	TRBD2	TRBJ2-3	TGTGCCAGCAGCTTAAGGGCGGGAGCGGCAGATACGCAGTATTTT	CASSLRAGAADTQYF
few	TRBV24-1	TRBD1	TRBJ2-5	TGTGCCACCAGTGATTCCAGGGGGTACCAAGAGACCCAGTACTTC	CATSDSRGYQETQYF
NA	TRBV11-2	TRBD1	TRBJ2-2	TGTGCCAGCAGCCTTGGACAGGCCAGGGGCACCGGGGAGCTGTTTTTT	CASSLGQARGTGELFF
NA	TRBV12-3/TRBV12-4	NA	TRBJ2-5	TGTGCCAGCAGTTTCCCCACCGGGACCACCGACCAAGAGACCCAGTACTTC	CASSFPTGTTDQETQYF
NA	TRBV6-1	NA	TRBJ2-1	TGTGCCACCTTTAGGGGGCTAGCGGGCCACAATGAGCAGTTCTTC	CATFRGLAGHNEQFF
NA	TRBV5-1	TRBD1	TRBJ2-5	TGCGCCAGCAGCCAGCTGACAGGGGAAGAGACCCAGTACTTC	CASSQLTGEETQYF